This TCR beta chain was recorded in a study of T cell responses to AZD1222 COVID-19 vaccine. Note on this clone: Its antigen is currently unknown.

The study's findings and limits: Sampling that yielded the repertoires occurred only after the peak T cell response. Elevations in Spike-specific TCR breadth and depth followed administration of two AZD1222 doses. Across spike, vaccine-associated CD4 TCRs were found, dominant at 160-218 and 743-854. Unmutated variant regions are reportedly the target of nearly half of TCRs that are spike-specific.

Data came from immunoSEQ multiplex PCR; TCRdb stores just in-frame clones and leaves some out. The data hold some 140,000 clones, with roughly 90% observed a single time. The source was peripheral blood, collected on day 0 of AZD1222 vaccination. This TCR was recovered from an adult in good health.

CDR3 coding DNA: TGTGCCTGGGCCAGGGGGCAGGAAGCTTTCTTT. Translating gives CAWARGQEAFF. The gene calls are TRBV30 and TRBJ1-1, with 8 bases lining up with TRBD1. With 5 bases clipped from V and 8 bases from J, the junction kept 4 bases outside the gene matches. This CDR3 region has 11 residues. Germline lookup yields CDR1 GTSNPN and CDR2 SVGIG (reference sequence).